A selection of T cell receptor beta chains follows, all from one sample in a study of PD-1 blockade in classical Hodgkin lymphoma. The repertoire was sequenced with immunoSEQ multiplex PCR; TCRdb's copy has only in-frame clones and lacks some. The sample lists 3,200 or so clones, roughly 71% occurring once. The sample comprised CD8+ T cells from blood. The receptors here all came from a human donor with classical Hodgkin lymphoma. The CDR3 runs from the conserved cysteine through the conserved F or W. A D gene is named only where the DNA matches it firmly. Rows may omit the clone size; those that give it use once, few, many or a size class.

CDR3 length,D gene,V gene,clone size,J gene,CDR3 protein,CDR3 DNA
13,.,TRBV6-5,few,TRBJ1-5,CASSPQGHQPQHF,TGTGCCAGCAGCCCACAGGGTCATCAGCCCCAGCATTTT
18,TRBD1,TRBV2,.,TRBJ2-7,CASSVSGQGPTWDYEQYF,TGTGCCAGCAGTGTTTCGGGACAGGGCCCCACGTGGGACTACGAGCAGTACTTC
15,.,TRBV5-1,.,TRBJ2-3,CASSLGKGAADTQYF,TGCGCCAGCAGCTTGGGTAAGGGTGCCGCAGATACGCAGTATTTT
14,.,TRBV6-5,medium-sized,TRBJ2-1,CASSYAGLRNEQFF,TGTGCCAGCAGTTACGCGGGATTAAGGAATGAGCAGTTCTTC
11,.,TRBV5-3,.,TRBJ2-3,CARSQGDTQYF,TGTGCCAGAAGCCAGGGGGATACGCAGTATTTT
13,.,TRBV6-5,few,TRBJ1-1,CASSYNGLTEAFF,TGTGCCAGCAGTTACAATGGCCTCACTGAAGCTTTCTTT
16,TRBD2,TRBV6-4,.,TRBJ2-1,CASTRLAGGPGNEQFF,TGTGCCAGCACCCGACTAGCGGGAGGGCCGGGTAATGAGCAGTTCTTC
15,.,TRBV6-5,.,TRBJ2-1,CASSYLSGRNNEQFF,TGTGCCAGCAGTTACCTTAGCGGCCGCAACAATGAGCAGTTCTTC
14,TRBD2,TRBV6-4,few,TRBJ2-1,CASSAGTSVDEQFF,TGTGCCAGCAGTGCGGGGACTAGTGTCGATGAGCAGTTCTTC
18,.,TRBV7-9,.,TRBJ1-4,CASSSPGPTVFDDEKLFF,TGTGCCAGCAGCTCTCCTGGGCCAACGGTATTCGACGATGAAAAACTGTTTTTT
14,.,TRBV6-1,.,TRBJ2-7,CASSEAADTYEQYF,TGTGCCAGCAGTGAAGCGGCAGACACCTACGAGCAGTACTTC
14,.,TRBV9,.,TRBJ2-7,CASSAGLGSGEQYF,TGTGCCAGCAGCGCAGGTCTGGGGAGCGGCGAGCAGTACTTC
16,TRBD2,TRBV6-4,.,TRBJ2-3,CASSDSSGASTDTQYF,TGTGCCAGCAGTGACTCTAGCGGGGCTAGCACAGATACGCAGTATTTT
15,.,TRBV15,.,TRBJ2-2,CATSRDDRSAGELFF,TGTGCCACCAGCAGAGATGACCGGAGCGCCGGGGAGCTGTTTTTT
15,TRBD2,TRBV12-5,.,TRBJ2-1,CASGSGTSRSNEQFF,TGTGCTAGTGGTTCCGGGACTAGCAGGTCCAATGAGCAGTTCTTC
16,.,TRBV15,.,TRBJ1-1,CATSREISQMNTEAFF,TGTGCCACCAGCAGAGAGATATCACAGATGAACACTGAAGCTTTCTTT
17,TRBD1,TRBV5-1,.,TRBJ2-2,CASSSRQGLTNTGELFF,TGCGCCAGCAGCTCCAGACAGGGCCTCACGAACACCGGGGAGCTGTTTTTT
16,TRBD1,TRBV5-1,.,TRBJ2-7,CASSWGQGAAEYEQYF,TGCGCCAGCAGCTGGGGCCAGGGGGCGGCGGAATACGAGCAGTACTTC
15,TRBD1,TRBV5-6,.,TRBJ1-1,CASSLARGVNTEAFF,TGTGCCAGCAGCTTGGCCAGGGGGGTTAACACTGAAGCTTTCTTT
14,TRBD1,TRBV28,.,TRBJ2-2,CASNPGQDGGELFF,TGTGCCAGCAACCCGGGACAGGACGGCGGGGAGCTGTTTTTT
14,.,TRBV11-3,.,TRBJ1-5,CASSFPQGSKPQHF,TGTGCCAGCAGCTTCCCTCAGGGGTCCAAGCCCCAGCATTTT
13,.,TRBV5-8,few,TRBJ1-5,CASSGPGLGPQHF,TGTGCCAGCAGCGGCCCAGGTTTAGGGCCCCAGCATTTT
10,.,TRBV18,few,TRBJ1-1,CAIKPNEAFF,TGTGCCATCAAGCCCAACGAGGCTTTCTTT
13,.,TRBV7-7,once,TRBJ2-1,CASSLEAHGEQFF,TGTGCCAGCAGCTTAGAGGCCCACGGTGAGCAGTTCTTC
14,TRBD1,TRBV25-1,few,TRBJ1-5,CATEGTGSNQPQHF,TGTGCCACAGAAGGGACAGGGAGCAATCAGCCCCAGCATTTT
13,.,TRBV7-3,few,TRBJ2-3,CASSSDSPDTQYF,TGTGCCAGCAGCTCTGACTCCCCAGATACGCAGTATTTT
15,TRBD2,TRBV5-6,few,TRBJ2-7,CASSFAAGESYEQYF,TGTGCCAGCAGCTTCGCGGCGGGAGAGTCCTACGAGCAGTACTTC
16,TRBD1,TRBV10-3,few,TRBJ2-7,CAISESPTGFRHEQYF,TGTGCCATCAGTGAGTCGCCGACAGGGTTTAGACACGAGCAGTACTTC
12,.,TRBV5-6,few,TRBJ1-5,CASSLWSGAQHF,TGTGCCAGCAGCTTGTGGAGTGGCGCCCAGCATTTT
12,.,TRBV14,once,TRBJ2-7,CASSQYMYEQYF,TGTGCCAGCAGCCAATATATGTACGAGCAGTACTTC
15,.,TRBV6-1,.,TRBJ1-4,CASSSGPATNEKLFF,TGTGCCAGCAGCTCAGGCCCCGCAACTAATGAAAAACTGTTTTTT
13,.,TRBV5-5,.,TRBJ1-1,CASSFGSNTEAFF,TGTGCCAGCAGCTTTGGTTCGAACACTGAAGCTTTCTTT
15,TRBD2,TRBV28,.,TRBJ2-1,CAITSGGLARNEQFF,TGTGCCATCACCTCGGGGGGACTAGCTCGAAATGAGCAGTTCTTC
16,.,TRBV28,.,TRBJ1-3,CASSKTTHSSGNTIYF,TGTGCCAGCAGTAAGACGACACATAGCTCTGGAAACACCATATATTTT
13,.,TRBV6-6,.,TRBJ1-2,CASSYAADYGYTF,TGTGCCAGCAGTTACGCGGCAGATTATGGCTACACCTTC